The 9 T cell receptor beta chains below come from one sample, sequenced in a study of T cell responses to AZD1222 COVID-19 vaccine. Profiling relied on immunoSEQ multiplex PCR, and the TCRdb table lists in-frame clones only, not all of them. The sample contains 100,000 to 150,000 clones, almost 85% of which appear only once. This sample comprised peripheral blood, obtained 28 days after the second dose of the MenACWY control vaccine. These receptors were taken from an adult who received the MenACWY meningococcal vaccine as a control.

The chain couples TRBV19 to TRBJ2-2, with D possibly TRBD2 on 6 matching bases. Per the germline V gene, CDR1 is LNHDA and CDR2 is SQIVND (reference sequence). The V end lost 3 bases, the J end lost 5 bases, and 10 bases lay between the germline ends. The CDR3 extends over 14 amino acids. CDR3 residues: CASSMPSETGELFF. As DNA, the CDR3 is TGTGCCAGTAGTATGCCTAGCGAGACCGGGGAGCTGTTTTTT.

CDR3 loop: CASRAPEGTEAFF. DNA for the CDR3: TGTGCCAGCAGAGCCCCCGAGGGCACTGAAGCTTTCTTT. The rearrangement links TRBV5-5 to TRBJ1-1, with D unresolved. The CDR3 is 13 amino acids. Deletions cut 5 bases from V and 4 bases from J, with 12 bases between. Germline V gives CDR1 SGHKS, CDR2 YYEKEE (reference sequence).

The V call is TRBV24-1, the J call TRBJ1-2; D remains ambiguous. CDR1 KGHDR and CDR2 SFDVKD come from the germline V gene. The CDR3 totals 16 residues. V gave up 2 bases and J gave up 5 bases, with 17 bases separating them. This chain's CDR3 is CATSDSARTTGYGYTF. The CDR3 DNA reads TGTGCCACCAGTGATTCGGCCAGAACCACGGGGTATGGCTACACCTTC.

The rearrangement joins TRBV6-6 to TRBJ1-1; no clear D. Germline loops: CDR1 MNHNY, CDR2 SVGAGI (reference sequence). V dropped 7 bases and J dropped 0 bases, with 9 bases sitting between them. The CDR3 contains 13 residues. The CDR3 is CASITQVNTEAFF. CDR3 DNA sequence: TGTGCCAGCATAACCCAGGTGAACACTGAAGCTTTCTTT.

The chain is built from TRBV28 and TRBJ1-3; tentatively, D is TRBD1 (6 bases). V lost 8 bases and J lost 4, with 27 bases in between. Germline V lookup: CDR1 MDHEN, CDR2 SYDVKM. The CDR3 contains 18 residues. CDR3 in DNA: TGTGCCAGCCGCCCTTCGGGGAGGGGGGCAGTGGGAGGAAACACCATATATTTT. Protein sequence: CASRPSGRGAVGGNTIYF.

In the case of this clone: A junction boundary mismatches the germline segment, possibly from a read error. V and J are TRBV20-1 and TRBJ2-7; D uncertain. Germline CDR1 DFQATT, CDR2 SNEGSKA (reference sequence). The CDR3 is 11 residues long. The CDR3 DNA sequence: TGCAGTGCTAGAGATCCCCTAGGGCTGAACTTC. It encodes CSARDPLGLNF.

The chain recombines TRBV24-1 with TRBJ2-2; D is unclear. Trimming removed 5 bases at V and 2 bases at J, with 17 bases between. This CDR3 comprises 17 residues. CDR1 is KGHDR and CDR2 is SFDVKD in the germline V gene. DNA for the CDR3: TGTGCCACCAGTGCCTCCGGGTGGCGATTAAACACCGGGGAGCTGTTTTTT. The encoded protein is CATSASGWRLNTGELFF.

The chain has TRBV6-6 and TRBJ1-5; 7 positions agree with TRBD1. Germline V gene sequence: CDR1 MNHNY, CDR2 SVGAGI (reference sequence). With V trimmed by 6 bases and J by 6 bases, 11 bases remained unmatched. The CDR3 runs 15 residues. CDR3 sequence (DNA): TGTGCCAGCAGAGGAGGGAGGGGGCGTTTTCAGCCCCAGCATTTT. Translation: CASRGGRGRFQPQHF.

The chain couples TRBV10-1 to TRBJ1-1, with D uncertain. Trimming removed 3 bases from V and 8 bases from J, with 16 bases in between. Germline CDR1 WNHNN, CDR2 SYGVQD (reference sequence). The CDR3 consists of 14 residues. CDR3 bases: TGCGCCAGCAGTGATTCACCGGGGTATGCCGAAGCTTTCTTT. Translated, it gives CASSDSPGYAEAFF.